The entry below gives a single T cell receptor (beta chain) sequence along with its context. V was shortened by 4 bases and J by 7 bases, with 16 bases between the two germline ends. Germline V gene lookup returns CDR1 MGHRA and CDR2 YSYEKL. This CDR3 contains 14 residues. Time point: persistent/refractory GD, antithyroid drugs over 5 years with positive TRAb. PBMCs provided the RNA from which the TCR library was made. Both iRepertoire HTBI primers and Arm-PCR of CDR3 regions were used to build the TCR beta libraries. TCRdb used MiXCR to reprocess the multiplex PCR reads, holding one entry per CDR3 protein. The sample contains about 660,000 distinct CDR3 sequences, around 30% of which appear only once. These data come from a study of regulatory T cells in long-lasting Graves disease.

The sample was peripheral blood mononuclear cells (PBMCs), taken when the disease was refractory, from a patient treated with antithyroid drugs. This sequence joins TRBV4-1 and TRBJ1-2; tentatively, D is TRBD1 (5 bases). The sequence came from a female donor with Graves disease. CDR3 in DNA: TGCGCCAGCAGCCTCGAGGACAAAATTGGTGGCTACACCTTC. Its protein is CASSLEDKIGGYTF.